The 27 T cell receptor beta chains listed next were all sequenced from one sample in a study of low-dose radiotherapy and immunotherapy resistance in tumors. Time point: after trial treatment. Treatment indicated: LDRT plus nivolumab, ipilimumab, low-dose cyclophosphamide and aspirin (RACIN trial). Both TCRalpha and TCRbeta chains were reverse transcribed with V-gene-specific primers. TCR amplification involved approximately 20 PCR cycles with a constant-region primer and V-primer adapter. TCRdb processed the reads anew with MiXCR; each CDR3 protein has one entry. In the table there are about 84,000 distinct CDR3 sequences, around 17% of which are singletons. The specimen was PBMCs, collected after low-dose radiotherapy plus immunotherapy. Receptor source: a male donor with prostate cancer.

The chain joins TRBV18 to TRBJ2-7; 11 bases line up with TRBD2. V trimming: 3 bases; J trimming: 7 bases; junction bases outside the gene matches: 11. The CDR3 sequence is 16 residues long. Germline V CDR1 and CDR2: KGHSH, LQKENI. CDR3: CASSPGTSGGPSEQYF. DNA for the CDR3: TGTGCCAGCTCACCCGGGACTAGCGGAGGTCCGAGTGAGCAGTACTTC.

The J gene is TRBJ1-5, the V gene TRBV28, with 7 bases aligning to TRBD1. Germline CDR1 MDHEN, CDR2 SYDVKM. V shed 7 bases and J 3 bases; nucleotides not matched to a gene: 6. The CDR3 runs 14 residues. The chain's CDR3 is CASTGGGLNQPQHF. DNA for the CDR3: TGTGCCAGCACAGGAGGGGGCCTCAATCAGCCCCAGCATTTT.

This clonotype was counted ten times or more. The genes are TRBV6-6 and TRBJ1-1; weak D call: TRBD1 (5 bases). Germline V gene data show CDR1 as MNHNY and CDR2 as SVGAGI (reference sequence). There are 13 residues in the CDR3. V lost 6 bases, J lost 12 bases, and 20 bases lay in between. The chain's CDR3 is CASSQIPGTSPFF. DNA for the CDR3: TGTGCCAGCAGCCAAATCCCCGGGACTAGTCCTTTCTTT.

This clonotype has a count of ten or more. V usage is TRBV28 and J usage is TRBJ1-1; D is possibly TRBD1 (5 bases). Germline CDR1 is MDHEN and CDR2 is SYDVKM. The length of the CDR3 is 15 residues. V was cut by 3 bases and J by 1 base, with 12 bases left in between. The CDR3 reads CASSFGDRPNTEAFF. The CDR3 DNA is TGTGCCAGCAGTTTCGGGGACCGCCCGAACACTGAAGCTTTCTTT.

At least ten counts were recorded for this clonotype. The chain uses TRBV7-2 and TRBJ2-2; 7 bases fit TRBD1. The CDR3 runs 18 residues. Germline CDR1 reads SGHTA; CDR2 reads FQGNSA. V trimming: 5 bases; J trimming: 7 bases; junction bases outside the gene matches: 19. The CDR3 sequence: CASSPRPTGLNSNGELFF. The CDR3 DNA sequence: TGTGCCAGCAGCCCTCGCCCGACAGGGCTCAATTCCAACGGGGAGCTGTTTTTT.

Remarks on this clonotype: A far larger clone is a single base away, which makes a read error likely. The genes are TRBV6-5 and TRBJ2-1; D is uncertain. CDR1 is MNHEY and CDR2 is SVGAGI in the germline V gene. The CDR3 consists of 13 residues. The V end was cut by 7 bases, the J end by 2 bases, with 9 bases between. This CDR3 is CASNDITYNEQFF. The CDR3 nucleotides are TGTGCCAGCAACGACATCACCTACAATGAGCAGTTCTTC.

At least ten counts were recorded for this clonotype. The chain is built from TRBV3-1 and TRBJ2-5; 7 nucleotides agree with TRBD1. Germline CDR1 reads LGHDT; CDR2 reads YNNKEL (reference sequence). The CDR3 has 19 amino acids. V lost 1 base, J lost 1 base, and 15 bases stayed unmatched. The CDR3 coding sequence is TGTGCCAGCAGCCAAGGCGTCCGGGACAGAATTACGCGCCAAGAGACCCAGTACTTC. Protein product: CASSQGVRDRITRQETQYF.

On this clonotype: Given a far larger clone just one base away, this is likely a sequencing read error. The CDR3 spells CATSDRNPDKVQETQYF. The CDR3 bases are TGTGCCACCAGTGATCGAAACCCTGACAAGGTTCAAGAGACCCAGTACTTC. The V gene is TRBV6-2 or TRBV6-3, the J gene TRBJ2-5; the D is unclear. Germline CDR1 is MNHEY and CDR2 is SVGEGT. The CDR3 runs to 17 residues.

Ten or more counts support this clonotype. The CDR3 coding sequence is TGTGCCAGCTCCTGGACGTACACCGGGGAGCTGTTTTTT. Amino acids: CASSWTYTGELFF. The V gene is TRBV28, the J gene TRBJ2-2; no definite D call. Germline loops: CDR1 MDHEN, CDR2 SYDVKM. V gave up 8 bases and J gave up 3 bases, with 10 bases separating them. There are 13 residues in the CDR3.

J is TRBJ2-2 and V is TRBV7-8, with D unclear. V was shortened by 5 bases and J by 2 bases, with 9 bases between the two germline ends. Germline V lookup: CDR1 SGHVS, CDR2 FQNEAQ. The CDR3 totals 14 residues. Written as DNA, the CDR3 is TGTGCCAGCAGCCGGACGAGAAACACCGGGGAGCTGTTTTTT. Translating it yields CASSRTRNTGELFF.

V usage is TRBV11-3 and J usage is TRBJ2-1; 13 positions match TRBD2. Germline values: CDR1 SGHNT, CDR2 YENEEA. V gave up 5 bases and J gave up 6 bases; unmatched junction bases: 10. The CDR3 spans 17 residues. This CDR3 reads CASSPRTSGRALNEQFF. The CDR3 DNA is TGTGCCAGCAGCCCTCGAACTAGCGGGAGGGCCCTCAATGAGCAGTTCTTC.

The V gene is TRBV7-9, the J gene TRBJ1-2; TRBD1 might be the D (5 bases). The CDR3 extends over 13 amino acids. In germline, CDR1 is SEHNR, CDR2 FQNEAQ (reference sequence). V was trimmed by 5 bases and J by 8 bases, leaving 15 bases between them. CDR3 loop: CASSPPGTGGYTF. In DNA, the CDR3 is TGTGCCAGCAGCCCTCCCGGGACCGGAGGCTACACCTTC.

Ten or more counts support this clonotype. CDR3 nucleotide sequence: TGCGCCAGCAGTTCTAGCGGGAGGGCGAACACCGGGGAGCTGTTTTTT. This gives the protein CASSSSGRANTGELFF. This rearrangement joins TRBV4-1 to TRBJ2-2; 12 nucleotides align to TRBD2. Per the germline V gene, CDR1 is MGHRA and CDR2 is YSYEKL. The CDR3 runs 16 residues. The V gene end was trimmed by 6 bases and the J gene end by 0 bases; junction bases not matched to a gene: 2.

V and J are TRBV6-2 or TRBV6-3 and TRBJ2-5, with 7 nucleotides matching TRBD2. The CDR3 totals 16 residues. The V gene end was trimmed by 2 bases and the J gene end by 4 bases; junction bases not matched to a gene: 10. From germline, CDR1 is MNHEY and CDR2 SVGEGT. The CDR3 sequence: CASSYGTQAGRETQYF. Here the CDR3 DNA reads TGTGCCAGCAGTTACGGTACCCAAGCGGGAAGAGAGACCCAGTACTTC.

On this clonotype: Since a far larger clone is one base different, this is likely a read error. A read error is likely, as this CDR3 ends without the conserved phenylalanine or tryptophan. This chain uses TRBV5-8 with TRBJ2-1; TRBD1 matches 9 bases. Germline lookup yields CDR1 SGHTS and CDR2 YDEGEE. The CDR3 consists of 15 residues. Written as DNA, the CDR3 is TGCGCCAGCAGCCTAACAGGGGGCGAGTACAATGAGCAGTTCCTC. Residues: CASSLTGGEYNEQFL.

This clonotype occurred many times. CDR3 residues: CASSSLVRQGAGEQYF. The CDR3 DNA is TGTGCCAGCAGCTCGCTGGTGAGACAGGGGGCAGGGGAGCAGTACTTC. The V and J genes are TRBV5-6 and TRBJ2-7; 10 nucleotides agree with TRBD1. J was trimmed by 7 bases and V by 3 bases; bases with no gene match: 13. There are 16 residues in the CDR3. Germline-derived CDR1 and CDR2 are SGHDT and YYEEEE.

At least ten counts were recorded for this clonotype. The CDR3 coding sequence is TGCGCCAGCAGCTTGGGACTCTCCTCCTACAATGAGCAGTTCTTC. Translated: CASSLGLSSYNEQFF. The chain carries TRBV5-1 and TRBJ2-1, with D unresolved. This CDR3 is built from 15 residues. Trimming took 0 bases from V and 0 from J, leaving 7 bases between them. Germline V gives CDR1 SGHRS, CDR2 YFSETQ. The complete variable domain, with remaining parts taken from reference TRBV5-1 and TRBJ2-1, reads KAGVTQTPRYLIKTRGQQVTLSCSPISGHRSVSWYQQTPGQGLQFLFEYFSETQRNKGNFPGRFSGRQFSNSRSEMNVSTLELGDSALYLCASSLGLSSYNEQFFGPGTRLTVL.

In its sample, this clonotype was seen many times. This chain uses TRBV28 with TRBJ2-7; 7 bases are shared with TRBD2. The CDR3 consists of 15 residues. Germline-derived CDR1 and CDR2 are MDHEN and SYDVKM. J lost 0 bases, V lost 6 bases, and 8 bases had no gene match. CDR3 in amino acids: CASSSRGVSSYEQYF. The DNA for the CDR3 is TGTGCCAGCAGCTCCCGGGGGGTAAGCTCCTACGAGCAGTACTTC.

Ten or more counts support this clonotype. The V call is TRBV5-5, the J call TRBJ1-1; D gene uncertain. V was trimmed by 0 bases and J by 4 bases, leaving 7 bases between them. The CDR3 has 13 amino acids. Germline V gene data show CDR1 as SGHKS and CDR2 as YYEKEE (reference sequence). This CDR3 reads CASSLGTRTEAFF. The CDR3 DNA reads as TGTGCCAGCAGCTTGGGGACCCGCACTGAAGCTTTCTTT.

On this clonotype: A far larger clone is only one base removed, so a read error is likely. No conserved phenylalanine or tryptophan is present at the end of the CDR3, so a read error is the likely explanation. CDR3 DNA sequence: TGCGCCAGCAGCCAAGATAGGGTGGCAGGGCTTTCACCCCTCCACCTT. Protein sequence: CASSQDRVAGLSPLHL. The genes are TRBV5-4 and TRBJ1-6; tentative D call: TRBD1 (5 bases). The CDR3 has 16 residues. In germline, CDR1 is SGHNT, CDR2 YYREEE (reference sequence).

This clonotype was counted at least ten times. This chain joins TRBV28 and TRBJ1-1, with D tentatively TRBD1 (6 bases). Trimming removed 5 bases from V and 7 bases from J, with 11 bases in between. The CDR3 contains 12 residues. Looked up from germline, CDR1 is MDHEN and CDR2 is SYDVKM. CDR3 loop: CASSPGVGEAFF. The CDR3 DNA reads TGTGCCAGCAGTCCAGGGGTGGGTGAAGCTTTCTTT. The complete variable domain, with remaining parts taken from reference TRBV28 and TRBJ1-1, reads DVKVTQSSRYLVKRTGEKVFLECVQDMDHENMFWYRQDPGLGLRLIYFSYDVKMKEKGDIPEGYSVSREKKERFSLILESASTNQTSMYLCASSPGVGEAFFGQGTRLTVV.

The sample holds many counts of this clonotype. This sequence joins TRBV12-3 or TRBV12-4 and TRBJ2-6; 9 bases fit TRBD1. The trim removed 6 bases at V and 1 base at J, leaving 7 bases unmatched. The CDR3 contains 17 residues. The CDR3 spells CASRPGTGFSGANVLTF. CDR3 sequence (DNA): TGTGCCAGCAGACCCGGGACAGGGTTTTCTGGGGCCAACGTCCTGACTTTC.

Concerning this clonotype: This probably arose from a read error, given a far larger clone one base away. The chain carries TRBV1 and TRBJ2-1; the table assigns TRBD1, which was not confirmed against the DNA. TRBV1 is deemed a pseudogene. CDR3 length: 16 amino acids. The CDR3 DNA is TGCGCCAGCAGCCAGGGGGCAAGGTCGTCCAACAATGAGCAGTTCTTC. As protein: CASSQGARSSNNEQFF.

This clonotype was recorded at least ten times. The chain combines TRBV5-1 with TRBJ1-4, with no clear D. Trimming removed 7 bases at V and 7 bases at J, with 20 bases between. The CDR3 has 15 residues. Germline CDR1 reads SGHRS; CDR2 reads YFSETQ. The CDR3 DNA reads as TGCGCCAGCGGAACAGACGGTTTGAGGAGTGAAAAACTGTTTTTT. It encodes CASGTDGLRSEKLFF.

This clonotype was seen at least ten times. The V and J genes are TRBV6-2 or TRBV6-3 and TRBJ1-5, with D uncertain. Deletions cut 7 bases from V and 9 bases from J, with 19 bases between. Per the germline V gene, CDR1 is MNHEY and CDR2 is SVGEGT. This CDR3 comprises 14 residues. The CDR3: CASTPRMGYRPQHF. The CDR3 region has the DNA TGTGCCAGCACTCCCCGGATGGGTTATCGGCCCCAGCATTTT.

A remark on this clonotype: A single base is all that separates this from a far larger clone, so a read error is likely. The genes are TRBV6-2 or TRBV6-3 and TRBJ2-7; 7 nucleotides align to TRBD1. The CDR3 loop spans 15 amino acids. The V gene end was trimmed by 5 bases and the J gene end by 7 bases; junction bases not matched to a gene: 14. CDR1 MNHEY and CDR2 SVGEGT come from the germline V gene. The CDR3 DNA follows: TGTGCCAGCAGTGAAGTGGACAGGAAATACAATGAGCAGTACTTC. It is translated as CASSEVDRKYNEQYF.

The sample holds a few counts of this clonotype. A much larger clone is a single base away; this may be a read error. The DNA for the CDR3 is TGTGCCAGCAGTTTGGAGGCAATGAACACTAAAGCTTTCTTT. It codes for CASSLEAMNTKAFF. This rearrangement joins TRBV28 to TRBJ1-1; D unclear. The CDR3 sequence is 14 residues long. Germline assignment: CDR1 MDHEN and CDR2 SYDVKM.